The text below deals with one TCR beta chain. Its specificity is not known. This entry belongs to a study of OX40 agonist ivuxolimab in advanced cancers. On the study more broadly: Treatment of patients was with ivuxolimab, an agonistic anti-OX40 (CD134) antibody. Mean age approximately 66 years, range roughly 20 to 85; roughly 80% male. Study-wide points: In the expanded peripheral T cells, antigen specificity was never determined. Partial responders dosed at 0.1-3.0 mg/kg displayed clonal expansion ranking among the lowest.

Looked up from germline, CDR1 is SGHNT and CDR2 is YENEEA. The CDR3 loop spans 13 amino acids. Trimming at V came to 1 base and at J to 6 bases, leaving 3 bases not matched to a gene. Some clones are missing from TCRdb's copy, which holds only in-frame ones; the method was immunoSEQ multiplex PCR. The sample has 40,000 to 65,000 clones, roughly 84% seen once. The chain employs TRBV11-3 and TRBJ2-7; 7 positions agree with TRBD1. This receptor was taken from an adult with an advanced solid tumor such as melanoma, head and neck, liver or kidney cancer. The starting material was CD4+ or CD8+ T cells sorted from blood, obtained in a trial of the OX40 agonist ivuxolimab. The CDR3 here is CASSLGQGGEQYF. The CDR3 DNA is TGTGCCAGCAGCTTAGGACAGGGTGGCGAGCAGTACTTC.